The 21 T cell receptor beta chains given below trace back to one sample, sequenced in a study of identical twins. TCRdb itself ran the 5' RACE reads through MiXCR, one entry per CDR3 protein. Counted here are 600,000 to 800,000 distinct CDR3 sequences, about 20% occurring once; the ten biggest clones make up about 4.5%. These records were also assigned to another study, of T cells expressing NK-cell markers.

The material sequenced was PBMCs. The receptor source for this set is a woman in her late teens or twenties in good health.

This clonotype was seen at least ten times. The chain has TRBV5-5 and TRBJ1-6; 7 bases agree with TRBD1. Germline V gene sequence: CDR1 SGHKS, CDR2 YYEKEE (reference sequence). The CDR3 sequence is 16 residues long. J was trimmed by 8 bases and V by 4 bases; bases with no gene match: 12. The CDR3 sequence: CASSARRGTADSPLHF. CDR3 in DNA: TGTGCCAGCAGCGCCCGCCGGGGGACAGCCGATTCACCCCTCCACTTT. The full variable domain, completed using reference TRBV5-5 and TRBJ1-6, is DAGVTQSPTHLIKTRGQQVTLRCSPISGHKSVSWYQQVLGQGPQFIFQYYEKEERGRGNFPDRFSARQFPNYSSELNVNALLLGDSALYLCASSARRGTADSPLHFGNGTRLTVT.

This clonotype was observed many times. The V and J genes are TRBV20-1 and TRBJ2-5; 11 bases are a match to TRBD2. Trimming removed 5 bases from V and 3 bases from J; junction bases left unmatched: 5. The CDR3 is 14 amino acids. Germline assignment: CDR1 DFQATT and CDR2 SNEGSKA (reference sequence). This chain's CDR3 is CSAVAGGNKETQYF. In DNA form, the CDR3 reads TGCAGTGCTGTAGCGGGGGGGAACAAAGAGACCCAGTACTTC.

This rearrangement joins TRBV6-1 to TRBJ1-5, with D tentatively TRBD1 (6 bases). Germline V gene lookup returns CDR1 MNHNS and CDR2 SASEGT. The germline V and J ends were trimmed by 6 bases and 4 bases, with 13 bases remaining between them. This CDR3 contains 14 residues. The CDR3 protein is CASRKTTGNQPQHF. As DNA, the CDR3 is TGTGCCAGCAGGAAGACCACAGGGAATCAGCCCCAGCATTTT.

V usage is TRBV16 and J usage is TRBJ2-7; D possibly corresponds to TRBD1 (5 bases). The CDR3 length is 17 residues. V dropped 0 bases and J dropped 2 bases, with 17 bases sitting between them. Germline lookup yields CDR1 KGHSY and CDR2 FQNENV. The CDR3 DNA follows: TGTGCCAGCAGCCAATCGAGTTTAGGGGAAAGCCCCTACGAGCAGTACTTC. Protein sequence: CASSQSSLGESPYEQYF.

This chain joins TRBV7-6 and TRBJ1-2; the match to TRBD1 covers 11 bases. This CDR3 region has 18 residues. Trimming at V came to 1 base and at J to 7 bases, leaving 14 bases not matched to a gene. Per the germline V gene, CDR1 is SGHVS and CDR2 is FNYEAQ. CDR3 residues: CASSLGRFRDRGLSGYTF. The CDR3 region has the DNA TGTGCCAGCAGCTTAGGTCGTTTCCGGGACAGGGGGTTATCTGGCTACACCTTC.

The J gene is TRBJ2-7, the V gene TRBV7-8; TRBD2 aligns across 7 bases. The CDR3 length is 14 residues. V was clipped by 1 base and J by 5 bases; unmatched bases: 5. CDR1 and CDR2 (germline): SGHVS, FQNEAQ. DNA for the CDR3: TGTGCCAGCAGCTTAGAGCCCAGCGGGGACGAGCAGTACTTC. This translates into CASSLEPSGDEQYF.

The V and J genes are TRBV11-2 and TRBJ2-1, with 8 bases aligning to TRBD2. CDR1 is SGHAT, CDR2 FQNNGV, per germline. CDR3 length equals 14 residues. V lost 4 bases and J lost 12; bases outside the gene matches: 11. The CDR3 nucleotides are TGTGCCAGCAGCTCTACTAGCGGCTCAAGGGGGCAGTTCTTC. It codes for CASSSTSGSRGQFF.

This clonotype was counted many times. The V gene is TRBV20-1, the J gene TRBJ2-1, with 11 nucleotides matching TRBD2. Germline-derived CDR1 and CDR2 are DFQATT and SNEGSKA (reference sequence). J was trimmed by 7 bases and V by 3 bases; bases with no gene match: 5. This CDR3 is built from 14 residues. In DNA form, the CDR3 reads TGCAGTGCTAGGACTAGCGGGACCCTTAATGAGCAGTTCTTC. Protein: CSARTSGTLNEQFF.

The V call is TRBV14, the J call TRBJ1-1, with D unclear. This CDR3 is 14 amino acids long. Trimming took 0 bases from V and 6 from J, leaving 11 bases between them. Germline V gives CDR1 SGHDN, CDR2 FVKESK. This CDR3 is CASSQERYSPEAFF. CDR3 nucleotide sequence: TGTGCCAGCAGCCAAGAGAGGTATTCCCCTGAAGCTTTCTTT.

The table lists this clonotype with a few counts. The chain carries TRBV18 and TRBJ2-7, with D possibly being TRBD2 (5 bases). Germline V gene data show CDR1 as KGHSH and CDR2 as LQKENI. V was pared by 0 bases and J by 7 bases, with 16 bases between. The CDR3 has 15 amino acids. The CDR3, as DNA: TGTGCCAGCTCACCACCGGGATGGACGCCGGGAGAGCAGTACTTC. It yields the protein CASSPPGWTPGEQYF. The full variable domain, with the rest looked up from reference TRBV18 and TRBJ2-7, is NAGVMQNPRHLVRRRGQEARLRCSPMKGHSHVYWYRQLPEEGLKFMVYLQKENIIDESGMPKERFSAEFPKEGPSILRIQQVVRGDSAAYFCASSPPGWTPGEQYFGPGTRLTVT.

This clonotype has ten or more counts. This chain links TRBV18 with TRBJ2-1; TRBD2 might be the D (6 bases). The length of the CDR3 is 16 residues. V was trimmed by 5 bases and J by 2 bases, leaving 16 bases between them. Per the germline V gene, CDR1 is KGHSH and CDR2 is LQKENI. The CDR3 region is CASSVSGTLTYNEQFF. CDR3 bases: TGTGCCAGCTCAGTATCCGGGACTCTTACCTACAATGAGCAGTTCTTC.

The V and J genes are TRBV7-9 and TRBJ2-1; D is uncertain. V lost 5 bases and J lost 5, with 10 bases in between. The CDR3 has 13 residues. The germline CDR1 and CDR2 sequences are SEHNR and FQNEAQ (reference sequence). CDR3 amino acids: CASSNPRNNEQFF. The CDR3 bases are TGTGCCAGCAGCAATCCGAGGAACAATGAGCAGTTCTTC.

This clonotype showed up many times. This rearrangement joins TRBV6-5 to TRBJ2-3; no clear D. With 2 bases removed from V and 0 bases from J, the gap between germline ends came to 9 bases. Germline V gives CDR1 MNHEY, CDR2 SVGAGI. The CDR3 has 15 amino acids. The CDR3 DNA reads TGTGCCAGCAGTTACGACCAAACTAGCACAGATACGCAGTATTTT. This codes for CASSYDQTSTDTQYF.

J is TRBJ2-1 and V is TRBV20-1, with 11 bases matching TRBD2. This CDR3 spans 14 amino acids. Germline V gene lookup returns CDR1 DFQATT and CDR2 SNEGSKA (reference sequence). V trimming: 6 bases; J trimming: 9 bases; junction bases outside the gene matches: 10. The CDR3, as DNA: TGCAGTGCCACCGCTAGCGGGAGGCGGGGTGAGCAGTTCTTC. This translates into CSATASGRRGEQFF.

This clonotype was seen a few times. The chain couples TRBV6-2 or TRBV6-3 to TRBJ1-1, with 8 bases fitting TRBD1. V shed 0 bases, J shed 6 bases, and the junction held 9 bases outside the gene matches. The CDR3 runs 16 residues. Looked up from germline, CDR1 is MNHEY and CDR2 is SVGEGT. The CDR3 nucleotides are TGTGCCAGCAGTTACTCGCAGGGGGCGCGAGACCCTGAAGCTTTCTTT. It yields the protein CASSYSQGARDPEAFF.

This clonotype showed up many times. The chain joins TRBV29-1 to TRBJ1-2; D is unresolved. This CDR3 spans 11 amino acids. The ends were cut back, 4 bases at V and 4 bases at J, with 7 bases in the middle. CDR1 SQVTM and CDR2 ANQGSEA come from the germline V gene. CDR3 sequence reads: CSVGGGYGYTF. For the CDR3, the DNA is TGCAGCGTTGGGGGAGGCTATGGCTACACCTTC.

The sample holds a few counts of this clonotype. The chain carries TRBV20-1 and TRBJ1-1; possibly TRBD1 for D (5 bases). Germline V CDR1 and CDR2: DFQATT, SNEGSKA (reference sequence). Trimming left V 3 bases short and J 1 base short, with 21 bases between. CDR3 size: 17 residues. CDR3 sequence reads: CSASALIGWGRNTEAFF. DNA of the CDR3: TGCAGTGCTAGTGCTTTAATTGGGTGGGGCCGGAACACTGAAGCTTTCTTT.

This chain joins TRBV3-1 and TRBJ2-7; weak D call: TRBD2 (5 bases). The CDR3 has 13 residues. Germline V CDR1 and CDR2: LGHDT, YNNKEL (reference sequence). Trimming cost V 4 bases and J 4 bases, with 11 bases left between them. The CDR3 nucleotides read TGTGCCAGCAGCCCGGGGTCGGTGTACGAGCAGTACTTC. This sequence encodes CASSPGSVYEQYF.

This clonotype was seen a few times. The chain has TRBV6-5 and TRBJ2-7; no definite D call. The CDR3 is made up of 15 amino acids. Looked up from germline, CDR1 is MNHEY and CDR2 is SVGAGI. The ends were cut back, 0 bases at V and 2 bases at J, with 11 bases in the middle. DNA of the CDR3: TGTGCCAGCAGTTACTCGGGCAGGCGCACCTACGAGCAGTACTTC. It is translated as CASSYSGRRTYEQYF.

The chain links TRBV3-1 to TRBJ2-7, with TRBD2 matching over 7 bases. This CDR3 spans 16 amino acids. Germline V gene sequence: CDR1 LGHDT, CDR2 YNNKEL (reference sequence). V was clipped by 4 bases and J by 1 base; unmatched bases: 10. CDR3 in amino acids: CASSPSRAGRSYEQYF. CDR3 in DNA: TGTGCCAGCAGCCCATCAAGAGCGGGACGGTCCTACGAGCAGTACTTC.

This clonotype was seen a handful of times. The chain recombines TRBV20-1 with TRBJ2-1; D remains unclear. V shed 1 base and J shed 5 bases, with 21 bases lying between them. The CDR3 runs 17 residues. Germline V gene sequence: CDR1 DFQATT, CDR2 SNEGSKA (reference sequence). CDR3 sequence: CSARGVAWNVSNNEQFF. CDR3 in DNA: TGCAGTGCTAGAGGAGTCGCTTGGAACGTCTCGAACAATGAGCAGTTCTTC.